This TCR beta chain was identified during a study of CD8+ T cells in alopecia areata. Study-wide results and limits: There were also resident alphabeta T cells of normal skin sequenced in scalp samples.

On this clone itself: Its target is not known.

RNA, once extracted, was reverse transcribed into cDNA for use as the sequencing template. The protocol was immunoSEQ multiplex PCR, while the TCRdb copy is restricted to in-frame clones and leaves out a portion. The profile shows 150,000 or so clones, about three fifths of them singletons. Sample: CD4+ T cells sorted from blood. The receptor comes from a human donor in good health.

DNA for the CDR3: TGTGCCAGCCGGGACAGGGACATCTACGAGCAGTACTTC. It encodes CASRDRDIYEQYF. This chain connects TRBV2 to TRBJ2-7; TRBD1 agrees at 9 bases. The J segment lost 3 bases and the V segment lost 8 bases, leaving 5 bases of the junction unmatched. This CDR3 has 13 residues. The germline gives CDR1 SNHLY, CDR2 FYNNEI.